What follows are 27 T cell receptor beta chains derived from one specimen sequenced in a study of T cell changes during pregnancy in multiple sclerosis. Generated by immunoSEQ multiplex PCR, the TCRdb table keeps only in-frame clones and is missing some. The table shows 70,000 to 95,000 clones, with around 94% occurring only once. The specimen was peripheral blood, collected after pregnancy. Receptor source: a female donor in good health, enrolled as a control in a pregnancy study.

The chain is built from TRBV7-9 and TRBJ1-4; TRBD1 aligns across 7 bases. The CDR3 length is 15 residues. The germline gives CDR1 SEHNR, CDR2 FQNEAQ (reference sequence). J lost 8 bases, V lost 5 bases, and 11 bases had no gene match. CDR3 loop: CASSPQGGVNEKLFF. In nucleotides, the CDR3 is TGTGCCAGCAGCCCCCAGGGGGGCGTAAACGAAAAACTGTTTTTT.

The genes are TRBV7-2 and TRBJ2-7; D might be TRBD1 (5 bases). The germline CDR1 and CDR2 sequences are SGHTA and FQGNSA. Trimming cost V 7 bases and J 2 bases, with 18 bases left between them. CDR3 length equals 15 residues. The CDR3 sequence is CASTRSRDRTYEQYF. In DNA, the CDR3 is TGTGCCAGCACCAGAAGTCGTGACAGAACCTACGAGCAGTACTTC. Based on the CDR3 plus reference TRBV7-2 and TRBJ2-7, the full variable domain is GAGVSQSPSNKVTEKGKDVELRCDPISGHTALYWYRQSLGQGLEFLIYFQGNSAPDKSGLPSDRFSAERTGGSVSTLTIQRTQQEDSAVYLCASTRSRDRTYEQYFGPGTRLTVT.

This clone was seen more than once but under ten times. The chain couples TRBV6-4 to TRBJ1-1, with D unclear. CDR3 length equals 13 residues. The V end was cut by 4 bases, the J end by 1 base, with 7 bases between. Germline V gives CDR1 MRHNA, CDR2 SNTAGT. The chain's CDR3 is CASSAGENTEAFF. CDR3 nucleotides: TGTGCCAGCAGTGCGGGAGAGAACACTGAAGCTTTCTTT.

The J gene is TRBJ1-4, the V gene TRBV11-2, with a possible D match to TRBD1 (6 bases). The V and J ends lost 0 bases and 13 bases respectively, with 12 bases between them. This CDR3 has 13 amino acids. The germline V gene encodes CDR1 SGHAT and CDR2 FQNNGV. As DNA, the CDR3 is TGTGCCAGCAGCTTAGATTTGACAGGCTCACTGTTTTTT. This codes for CASSLDLTGSLFF.

V and J are TRBV4-1 and TRBJ2-7, with 7 bases matching TRBD1. This CDR3 has 14 residues. Unmatched junction bases numbered 10, after V lost 4 bases and J lost 7 bases. Germline assignment: CDR1 MGHRA and CDR2 YSYEKL. The CDR3 bases are TGCGCCAGCAGCCCACGACAGGGCTCGGGGGAGCAGTACTTC. This gives the protein CASSPRQGSGEQYF.

The chain links TRBV6-1 to TRBJ2-3; maybe TRBD1 (6 bases). V lost 2 bases and J 3 bases, leaving 15 bases between the germline ends. Per the germline V gene, CDR1 is MNHNS and CDR2 is SASEGT. This CDR3 comprises 16 residues. CDR3 DNA: TGTGCCAGCAGTGAAAGGGGGAGAGGATTTACAGATACGCAGTATTTT. Protein sequence: CASSERGRGFTDTQYF.

This chain links TRBV5-1 with TRBJ2-5; D ambiguous. Germline CDR1 reads SGHRS; CDR2 reads YFSETQ. The length of the CDR3 is 13 residues. V was pared by 3 bases and J by 0 bases, with 6 bases between. In nucleotides, the CDR3 is TGCGCCAGCAGCTCCCTGTACCAAGAGACCCAGTACTTC. Protein sequence: CASSSLYQETQYF. Drawing the rest from reference TRBV5-1 and TRBJ2-5, the complete variable domain is KAGVTQTPRYLIKTRGQQVTLSCSPISGHRSVSWYQQTPGQGLQFLFEYFSETQRNKGNFPGRFSGRQFSNSRSEMNVSTLELGDSALYLCASSSLYQETQYFGPGTRLLVL.

This clone showed up just once. The rearrangement links TRBV13 to TRBJ2-5; TRBD1 matches 8 bases. J was trimmed by 5 bases and V by 5 bases; bases with no gene match: 10. The germline V gene encodes CDR1 PRHDT and CDR2 FYEKMQ (reference sequence). This CDR3 has 15 residues. CDR3 amino acids: CASSPGQGAGETQYF. CDR3 in DNA: TGTGCCAGCAGCCCTGGACAGGGCGCGGGGGAGACCCAGTACTTC.

The CDR3 DNA sequence: TGTGCCAGCAGTTTGACAGTAGCGGGAGGGATATACAATGAGCAGTTCTTC. Encoded protein: CASSLTVAGGIYNEQFF. This rearrangement joins TRBV27 to TRBJ2-1; TRBD2 matches 11 bases. Germline CDR1 and CDR2: MNHEY and SMNVEV (reference sequence). The CDR3 runs 17 residues. J gave up 4 bases and V 3 bases, and 8 bases lay outside the gene matches.

The rearrangement links TRBV4-2 to TRBJ2-4; 10 nucleotides agree with TRBD1. V lost 4 bases and J lost 0; bases outside the gene matches: 6. CDR1 is LGHNA and CDR2 is YNFKEQ in the germline V gene. The CDR3 covers 17 residues. The CDR3 DNA is TGTGCCAGCAGCCTCGGGACAGGGGCGCTAGCCAAAAACATTCAGTACTTC. Translating gives CASSLGTGALAKNIQYF.

This chain uses TRBV28 with TRBJ2-2; 7 bases are shared with TRBD2. Germline-derived CDR1 and CDR2 are MDHEN and SYDVKM. The CDR3 runs to 13 residues. The CDR3 bases are TGTCGGCTAGCGGTTGCGAACACCGGGGAGCTGTTTTTT. Protein sequence: CRLAVANTGELFF.

The rearrangement links TRBV4-1 to TRBJ2-7; possibly TRBD1 for D (5 bases). V was shortened by 4 bases and J by 2 bases, with 9 bases between the two germline ends. The CDR3 covers 13 residues. Germline CDR1 is MGHRA and CDR2 is YSYEKL. In DNA form, the CDR3 reads TGCGCCAGCAGCCTCGGACAAACCTACGAGCAGTACTTC. Amino acid sequence: CASSLGQTYEQYF.

This clone was picked up one time. This chain uses TRBV2 with TRBJ2-1; 9 bases align to TRBD1. With V trimmed by 11 bases and J by 3 bases, 2 bases remained unmatched. CDR3 length: 12 residues. The germline gives CDR1 SNHLY, CDR2 FYNNEI. Here the CDR3 reads CAWDRDYNEQFF. In nucleotides, the CDR3 is TGTGCCTGGGACAGGGACTACAATGAGCAGTTCTTC.

The chain links TRBV5-1 to TRBJ2-3; possible D gene TRBD2, 6 bases. Germline V gene sequence: CDR1 SGHRS, CDR2 YFSETQ. This CDR3 has 14 residues. V gave up 7 bases and J gave up 5 bases, with 17 bases separating them. DNA of the CDR3: TGCGCCAGCTTGGGGGGACTCCCGGGAGATACGCAGTATTTT. This translates into CASLGGLPGDTQYF.

This clone occurred once. The chain combines TRBV7-2 with TRBJ1-1, with 8 bases lining up with TRBD1. In germline, CDR1 is SGHTA, CDR2 FQGNSA. The CDR3 consists of 15 residues. With V trimmed by 8 bases and J by 7 bases, 15 bases remained unmatched. The CDR3 coding sequence is TGTGCCAGCGAGTTTTGGCGAGACAGGGGTAATGAAGCTTTCTTT. It translates to CASEFWRDRGNEAFF.

The gene calls are TRBV28 and TRBJ2-7, with 7 bases lining up with TRBD1. V trimming: 7 bases; J trimming: 2 bases; junction bases outside the gene matches: 5. The germline V gene encodes CDR1 MDHEN and CDR2 SYDVKM. The CDR3 consists of 13 residues. CDR3 DNA: TGTGCCAGCAACGACAGGGTGACCTACGAGCAGTACTTC. Translation: CASNDRVTYEQYF. The full variable domain, completed using reference TRBV28 and TRBJ2-7, is DVKVTQSSRYLVKRTGEKVFLECVQDMDHENMFWYRQDPGLGLRLIYFSYDVKMKEKGDIPEGYSVSREKKERFSLILESASTNQTSMYLCASNDRVTYEQYFGPGTRLTVT.

The genes are TRBV5-1 and TRBJ2-7, with 8 bases identical to TRBD2. The CDR3 contains 15 residues. Per the germline V gene, CDR1 is SGHRS and CDR2 is YFSETQ. Trimming removed 0 bases from V and 5 bases from J; junction bases left unmatched: 7. The CDR3 sequence: CASSLEGTRGHEQYF. The CDR3 DNA is TGCGCCAGCAGCTTGGAGGGGACTAGGGGCCACGAGCAGTACTTC.

The rearrangement links TRBV29-1 to TRBJ2-7; possibly TRBD2 for D (6 bases). The CDR3 has 13 amino acids. Germline V lookup: CDR1 SQVTM, CDR2 ANQGSEA. Trimming cost V 3 bases and J 6 bases, with 15 bases left between them. For the CDR3, the DNA is TGCAGCGTTGACACGGGGCGGCGGGGCGAGCAGTACTTC. Protein: CSVDTGRRGEQYF.

This clone is a singleton in its sample. This sequence joins TRBV25-1 and TRBJ1-1, with D unclear. From germline, CDR1 is MGHDK and CDR2 SYGVNS. The CDR3 contains 15 residues. V shed 3 bases and J shed 2 bases, with 13 bases lying between them. CDR3 DNA sequence: TGTGCCAGCAGTGACCCGGGAGTGCTCAACACTGAAGCTTTCTTT. The encoded protein is CASSDPGVLNTEAFF.

V usage is TRBV2 and J usage is TRBJ1-4; no firm D call. Trimming took off 3 bases at V and 2 bases at J, with 7 bases between the two ends. This CDR3 contains 14 residues. Germline V gives CDR1 SNHLY, CDR2 FYNNEI. The CDR3 is CASSDVSTNEKLFF. CDR3 DNA: TGTGCCAGCAGTGATGTCAGTACTAATGAAAAACTGTTTTTT.

This clone was observed a few times. This chain links TRBV5-1 with TRBJ2-1; D remains unclear. This CDR3 is 14 amino acids long. Trimming stripped 0 bases from V and 5 bases from J, with 9 bases between. CDR1 is SGHRS, CDR2 YFSETQ, per germline. The CDR3 protein is CASSLGGNHNEQFF. For the CDR3, the DNA is TGCGCCAGCAGCTTGGGCGGTAACCACAATGAGCAGTTCTTC.

The V and J genes are TRBV28 and TRBJ2-1, with 8 nucleotides matching TRBD1. This CDR3 comprises 15 residues. Losses at the gene ends were 6 bases for V and 0 bases for J; bases not matched to a gene: 4. Germline CDR1 MDHEN, CDR2 SYDVKM. CDR3 sequence: CASRRDRSSYNEQFF. CDR3 nucleotide sequence: TGTGCCAGCAGAAGGGACAGGAGCTCCTACAATGAGCAGTTCTTC.

The CDR3 loop is CSQEGDYEQYF. In nucleotides, the CDR3 is TGCAGTCAGGAAGGGGACTACGAGCAGTACTTC. This chain connects TRBV20-1 to TRBJ2-7; maybe TRBD1 (5 bases). This CDR3 has 11 residues. The V and J ends lost 8 bases and 3 bases respectively, with 11 bases between them. From germline, CDR1 is DFQATT and CDR2 SNEGSKA (reference sequence).

V is TRBV5-1 and J is TRBJ2-7, with D tentatively TRBD1 (6 bases). The V end lost 0 bases, the J end lost 0 bases, and 16 bases lay between the germline ends. CDR3 length: 17 amino acids. The V gene's germline CDR1 is SGHRS and CDR2 YFSETQ. This CDR3 is CASSLDRAYPSSYEQYF. CDR3 coding DNA: TGCGCCAGCAGCTTGGACAGGGCTTACCCGAGCTCCTACGAGCAGTACTTC. The whole variable domain, filled in from reference TRBV5-1 and TRBJ2-7, reads KAGVTQTPRYLIKTRGQQVTLSCSPISGHRSVSWYQQTPGQGLQFLFEYFSETQRNKGNFPGRFSGRQFSNSRSEMNVSTLELGDSALYLCASSLDRAYPSSYEQYFGPGTRLTVT.

The genes are TRBV30 and TRBJ1-6, with unresolved D. The germline CDR1 and CDR2 sequences are GTSNPN and SVGIG (reference sequence). There are 15 residues in the CDR3. V shed 0 bases and J shed 0 bases, with 6 bases lying between them. The DNA for the CDR3 is TGTGCCTGGAGTGTACTGAGCTCCTATAATTCACCCCTCCACTTT. It yields the protein CAWSVLSSYNSPLHF. The full variable domain, with the rest looked up from reference TRBV30 and TRBJ1-6, is SQTIHQWPATLVQPVGSPLSLECTVEGTSNPNLYWYRQAAGRGLQLLFYSVGIGQISSEVPQNLSASRPQDRQFILSSKKLLLSDSGFYLCAWSVLSSYNSPLHFGNGTRLTVT.

V is TRBV5-6 and J is TRBJ2-7; D possibly corresponds to TRBD1 (5 bases). Germline CDR1 is SGHDT and CDR2 is YYEEEE. This CDR3 region has 14 residues. Trimming took off 0 bases at V and 6 bases at J, with 13 bases between the two ends. As DNA, the CDR3 is TGTGCCAGCAGCTTGGGAGGACATGGCTCCGAGCAGTACTTC. Protein: CASSLGGHGSEQYF.

The chain carries TRBV5-1 and TRBJ2-1; D possibly corresponds to TRBD2 (7 bases). CDR1 SGHRS and CDR2 YFSETQ come from the germline V gene. The CDR3 spans 13 residues. V shed 4 bases and J shed 8 bases, with 13 bases lying between them. This chain's CDR3 is CASSLEGGDEQFF. DNA of the CDR3: TGCGCCAGCAGCCTCGAGGGGGGGGATGAGCAGTTCTTC.